Sequencing of this T cell receptor (beta chain) was carried out in a study of CD8 T cells in Susac syndrome. Findings and caveats of the study: Individuals included in the TCR sequencing and HLA analysis were acknowledged by the study to be relatively few in number.

The CDR3 is 12 amino acids. The germline V gene has CDR1 GTSNPN and CDR2 SVGIG (reference sequence). V lost 5 bases and J lost 8, with 15 bases in between. Sequencing of TCR beta was performed on blood CD8+ T cells and on blood CD4+ T cells. Controls were healthy donors chosen to match patients in age and sex. About 0.5 to 1 ug RNA was reverse transcribed with random hexamers. TCRdb passed the immunoSEQ multiplex PCR reads through MiXCR, listing each CDR3 protein once. The sample lists about 140,000 distinct CDR3 sequences, 94% occurring once. Concerning this clonotype itself: Its cognate antigen is unknown.

The chain is built from TRBV30 and TRBJ1-2, with a tentative D call TRBD1 (5 bases). The TCR was taken from a human donor in good health. Sample: CD8+ T cells from PBMCs. The CDR3 DNA reads as TGTGCCTGGTGGTCGGGCCACAGGGGCTACACCTTC. Protein: CAWWSGHRGYTF.